This T cell receptor beta chain was sequenced for a study of technical replicates of blood from a few donors. CDR3 length equals 15 residues. The germline V and J ends were trimmed by 5 bases and 2 bases, with 15 bases remaining between them. Germline V gives CDR1 SGHAT, CDR2 FQDESV (reference sequence). Profiled with immunoSEQ multiplex PCR; TCRdb holds only in-frame clones, not every one. Among tens of thousands of clones listed, 95% to 98% were seen once. Sequencing input: T cells isolated from PBMCs. The TCR was taken from a human donor in good health. This chain connects TRBV11-1 to TRBJ2-5; D is ambiguous. CDR3 DNA: TGTGCCAGCAGCAGCCCCGGAGCCCCACAAGAGACCCAGTACTTC. Amino acids: CASSSPGAPQETQYF.